Each of the 25 T cell receptor beta chains below was sequenced from the same sample in a study of T-cell memory formation after mild COVID-19. Each CDR3 protein gets one entry after TCRdb re-called the 5' RACE reads with MiXCR. The sample carries 350,000 to 500,000 distinct CDR3 sequences, about 20% recorded once. Source material: PBMCs or a T cell subset sorted from them (not recorded which). The source of these receptors is an adult woman who had mild COVID-19 (a few samples of this study predate the infection). Cell type and time point are not known.

The V gene is TRBV12-3 or TRBV12-4, the J gene TRBJ2-1; possible D gene TRBD2, 7 bases. The CDR3 loop spans 16 amino acids. V shed 7 bases and J shed 6 bases, with 22 bases lying between them. This chain's CDR3 is CASTQGPGGRTNEQFF. The CDR3 DNA is TGTGCCAGCACCCAGGGGCCGGGCGGGAGAACCAATGAGCAGTTCTTC.

V and J are TRBV15 and TRBJ1-4, with D maybe TRBD1 (5 bases). This CDR3 is built from 18 residues. The germline CDR1 and CDR2 sequences are LNHNV and YYDKDF (reference sequence). V was trimmed by 5 bases and J by 0 bases, leaving 19 bases between them. The CDR3 loop is CATSGQAGRLATNEKLFF. CDR3 sequence (DNA): TGTGCCACCAGCGGGCAGGCAGGGCGCCTAGCAACTAATGAAAAACTGTTTTTT.

This clonotype showed up just a few times. The V gene is TRBV4-2, the J gene TRBJ2-3, with unresolved D. The CDR3 covers 21 residues. Germline CDR1 is LGHNA and CDR2 is YNFKEQ. V dropped 0 bases and J dropped 1 base, with 26 bases sitting between them. CDR3 DNA sequence: TGTGCCAGCAGCCAAGACAGGACCGACCCGTCGCGGCACCTACGCACAGATACGCAGTATTTT. Its translation: CASSQDRTDPSRHLRTDTQYF.

This clonotype was found a few times. The genes are TRBV20-1 and TRBJ2-1; 7 nucleotides agree with TRBD2. The germline gives CDR1 DFQATT, CDR2 SNEGSKA (reference sequence). The CDR3 extends over 15 amino acids. After removal of 3 bases from V and 10 bases from J, the junction contained 15 bases not matched to a gene. In DNA form, the CDR3 reads TGCAGTGCTAGCCGCTCTAGCGGTCACTCCGACGAGCAGTTCTTC. Its protein is CSASRSSGHSDEQFF.

This clonotype was seen more than once but under ten times. The V gene is TRBV9, the J gene TRBJ2-3; the D gene is possibly TRBD2 (6 bases). V lost 0 bases to trimming and J lost 5 bases, with 13 bases between them. This CDR3 is 15 amino acids long. Germline CDR1 and CDR2: SGDLS and YYNGEE. CDR3 coding DNA: TGTGCCAGCAGCGTAGACGGGAGTTATGAAGATACGCAGTATTTT. Its protein is CASSVDGSYEDTQYF.

This clonotype appeared a few times. V gene TRBV11-2 combines with J gene TRBJ2-7, with 7 bases matching TRBD2. The CDR3 consists of 12 residues. Germline CDR1 and CDR2: SGHAT and FQNNGV. V gave up 5 bases and J gave up 6 bases; unmatched junction bases: 4. This CDR3 is CASSLIAGEQYF. The CDR3 coding sequence is TGTGCCAGCAGCCTAATAGCGGGCGAGCAGTACTTC.

This clonotype was seen a few times. The rearrangement joins TRBV19 to TRBJ2-1; D is unresolved. CDR1 and CDR2 (germline): LNHDA, SQIVND (reference sequence). V gave up 5 bases and J gave up 2 bases, with 10 bases separating them. The CDR3 spans 14 residues. In DNA form, the CDR3 reads TGTGCCAGTAGTTCTGGGTGGGCCTACAATGAGCAGTTCTTC. It is translated as CASSSGWAYNEQFF.

V is TRBV5-5 and J is TRBJ2-1; D may be TRBD2 (6 bases). V lost 5 bases and J 10 bases, leaving 19 bases between the germline ends. The length of the CDR3 is 14 residues. Germline lookup yields CDR1 SGHKS and CDR2 YYEKEE (reference sequence). The CDR3 coding sequence is TGTGCCAGCAGTTGGGAGGAGCCAATGGGAGAGCAGTTCTTC. Its protein product is CASSWEEPMGEQFF.

V is TRBV2 and J is TRBJ2-1; D unresolved. The CDR3 runs to 15 residues. Germline V gene sequence: CDR1 SNHLY, CDR2 FYNNEI. Between the trimmed V and J ends, which lost 4 bases and 0 bases, there was a span of 10 bases. The CDR3 DNA reads as TGTGCCAGCAGTGCGGCTCGGAGCTCCTACAATGAGCAGTTCTTC. It specifies CASSAARSSYNEQFF.

This clonotype has only a few counts. The CDR3 nucleotides are TGTGCCAGCAGCGGGCTTACAGGAACCTCCTATAATTCACCCCTCCACTTT. This encodes CASSGLTGTSYNSPLHF. The chain employs TRBV7-3 and TRBJ1-6; D possibly corresponds to TRBD1 (5 bases). V lost 5 bases and J 0 bases, leaving 14 bases between the germline ends. Germline V gives CDR1 SGHTA, CDR2 FQGTGA. CDR3 size: 17 residues.

V usage is TRBV2 and J usage is TRBJ1-4; D remains ambiguous. The germline CDR1 and CDR2 sequences are SNHLY and FYNNEI. Trimming cost V 6 bases and J 6 bases, with 2 bases left between them. The CDR3 consists of 10 residues. This chain's CDR3 is CASRDEKLFF. The CDR3 DNA sequence: TGTGCCAGCAGGGATGAAAAACTGTTTTTT. Full variable domain (missing parts from reference TRBV2 and TRBJ1-4): EPEVTQTPSHQVTQMGQEVILRCVPISNHLYFYWYRQILGQKVEFLVSFYNNEISEKSEIFDDQFSVERPDGSNFTLKIRSTKLEDSAMYFCASRDEKLFFGSGTQLSVL.

CDR3 region: CASSLASGVYTGELFF. DNA of the CDR3: TGCGCCAGCAGCTTGGCTAGCGGGGTTTACACCGGGGAGCTGTTTTTT. The chain uses TRBV5-1 and TRBJ2-2; 9 nucleotides line up with TRBD2. After removal of 0 bases from V and 3 bases from J, the junction contained 3 bases not matched to a gene. The CDR3 has 16 residues. Germline V gene lookup returns CDR1 SGHRS and CDR2 YFSETQ.

This clonotype turned up a few times. This chain connects TRBV3-1 to TRBJ2-2, with 9 bases identical to TRBD1. Per the germline V gene, CDR1 is LGHDT and CDR2 is YNNKEL (reference sequence). The trim removed 2 bases at V and 7 bases at J, leaving 5 bases unmatched. CDR3 length: 15 amino acids. CDR3 residues: CASSQTGQGGGELFF. CDR3 DNA: TGTGCCAGCAGCCAAACGGGACAGGGTGGCGGGGAGCTGTTTTTT.

This clonotype has just a few counts. V gene TRBV6-1 combines with J gene TRBJ1-2; 8 nucleotides match TRBD1. V gave up 6 bases and J gave up 7 bases; unmatched junction bases: 7. Germline V lookup: CDR1 MNHNS, CDR2 SASEGT. CDR3 size: 13 residues. CDR3 sequence (DNA): TGTGCCAGCAGATTTCAGGGGGCTCGTGGCTACACCTTC. It codes for CASRFQGARGYTF.

V is TRBV12-3 or TRBV12-4 and J is TRBJ2-3, with 8 bases aligning to TRBD1. With 0 bases clipped from V and 1 base from J, the junction kept 3 bases outside the gene matches. The CDR3 is 16 residues long. CDR3 protein: CASSLAGQGRTDTQYF. CDR3 coding DNA: TGTGCCAGCAGTTTAGCTGGACAGGGACGCACAGATACGCAGTATTTT.

This clonotype occurred a few times. The CDR3 DNA reads TGCGCCAGCAGCTTGGTATCGGGGGCATGGGAGTACCAAGAGACCCAGTACTTC. Its protein is CASSLVSGAWEYQETQYF. The V call is TRBV5-1, the J call TRBJ2-5; possibly TRBD1 or TRBD2 for D (6 bases each). The CDR3 is made up of 18 amino acids. Between the trimmed V and J ends, which lost 0 bases and 0 bases, there was a span of 18 bases. Germline V gene data show CDR1 as SGHRS and CDR2 as YFSETQ.

The rearrangement links TRBV18 to TRBJ2-7, with 9 positions matching TRBD1. In germline, CDR1 is KGHSH, CDR2 LQKENI. Trimming cost V 6 bases and J 6 bases; bases outside gene matches: 9. This CDR3 contains 14 residues. CDR3: CASSSGTGIGEQYF. CDR3 nucleotides: TGTGCCAGCTCGTCCGGGACAGGGATCGGCGAGCAGTACTTC.

This clonotype was detected a few times. V gene TRBV12-3 or TRBV12-4 combines with J gene TRBJ1-3, with D unresolved. The CDR3 is made up of 16 amino acids. V shed 4 bases and J shed 4 bases, with 17 bases lying between them. The CDR3, as DNA: TGTGCCAGCAGTTCCAGCTCCTGGTCGTCCGGAAACACCATATATTTT. It specifies CASSSSSWSSGNTIYF.

The chain is built from TRBV9 and TRBJ2-7, with 9 bases identical to TRBD2. CDR1 and CDR2 from the germline V gene are SGDLS and YYNGEE. V dropped 4 bases and J dropped 0; count of bases not matched to a gene: 5. The CDR3 covers 15 residues. This CDR3 reads CASSSGGFSSYEQYF. CDR3 DNA: TGTGCCAGCAGCAGCGGGGGGTTCAGCTCCTACGAGCAGTACTTC.

The CDR3 protein is CASSPVSLAGNTGELFF. The CDR3, as DNA: TGTGCCAGCAGCCCAGTGAGTCTAGCGGGGAACACCGGGGAGCTGTTTTTT. The V call is TRBV2, the J call TRBJ2-2; 8 nucleotides match TRBD2. Germline CDR1 SNHLY, CDR2 FYNNEI. CDR3 length: 17 residues. V lost 6 bases, J lost 1 base, and 10 bases stayed unmatched.

This chain joins TRBV3-1 and TRBJ2-7; TRBD2 aligns across 11 bases. This CDR3 contains 15 residues. The germline gives CDR1 LGHDT, CDR2 YNNKEL (reference sequence). The V and J ends lost 1 base and 2 bases, in that order; junction bases with no gene match: 1. CDR3 residues: CASSQVAGGPYEQYF. The CDR3 DNA reads TGTGCCAGCAGCCAAGTAGCGGGAGGGCCCTACGAGCAGTACTTC.

This clonotype appeared many times. This chain links TRBV6-5 with TRBJ2-1, with 11 nucleotides matching TRBD2. Germline lookup yields CDR1 MNHEY and CDR2 SVGAGI. The CDR3 contains 20 residues. Trimming removed 6 bases from V and 9 bases from J; junction bases left unmatched: 25. CDR3 nucleotide sequence: TGTGCCAGCAGCCGAGACAGAACGGGAGGGACTAGCGGAGCTACCCGTGAGCAGTTCTTC. Translation: CASSRDRTGGTSGATREQFF.

The chain joins TRBV4-1 to TRBJ1-1; TRBD1 agrees at 7 bases. This CDR3 has 13 amino acids. J gave up 9 bases and V 2 bases, and 6 bases lay outside the gene matches. CDR1 is MGHRA and CDR2 is YSYEKL in the germline V gene. This CDR3 reads CASSQTTGDQAFF. CDR3 nucleotides: TGCGCCAGCAGCCAAACCACAGGGGATCAAGCTTTCTTT.

The chain joins TRBV9 to TRBJ2-5; TRBD2 matches 7 bases. CDR1 and CDR2 from the germline V gene are SGDLS and YYNGEE. Trimming took 3 bases from V and 4 from J; bases not matched to a gene: 6. The CDR3 totals 14 residues. CDR3 bases: TGTGCCAGCAGCGCCCGACTAGCCCCAGAGACCCAGTACTTC. This encodes CASSARLAPETQYF.

This clonotype has just a few counts. V is TRBV20-1 and J is TRBJ1-1; D is perhaps TRBD1 (5 bases). V was clipped by 4 bases and J by 4 bases, with 16 bases between them. Germline loops: CDR1 DFQATT, CDR2 SNEGSKA (reference sequence). CDR3 length equals 14 residues. The CDR3 region has the DNA TGCAGTGCTAAAACAGGACTTCGGGGCACTGAAGCTTTCTTT. Its protein product is CSAKTGLRGTEAFF.